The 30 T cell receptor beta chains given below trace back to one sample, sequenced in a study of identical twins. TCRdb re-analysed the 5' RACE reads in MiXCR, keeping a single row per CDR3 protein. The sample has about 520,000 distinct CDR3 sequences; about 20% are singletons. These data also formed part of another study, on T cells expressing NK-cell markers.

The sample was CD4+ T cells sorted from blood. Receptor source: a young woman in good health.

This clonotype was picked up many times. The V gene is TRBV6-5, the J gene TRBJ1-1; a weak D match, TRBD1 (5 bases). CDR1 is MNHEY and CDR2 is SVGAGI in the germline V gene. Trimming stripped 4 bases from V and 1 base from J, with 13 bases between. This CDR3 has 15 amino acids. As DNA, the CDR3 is TGTGCCAGCAGTTCGTTCGGGACTTCGAACACTGAAGCTTTCTTT. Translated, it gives CASSSFGTSNTEAFF.

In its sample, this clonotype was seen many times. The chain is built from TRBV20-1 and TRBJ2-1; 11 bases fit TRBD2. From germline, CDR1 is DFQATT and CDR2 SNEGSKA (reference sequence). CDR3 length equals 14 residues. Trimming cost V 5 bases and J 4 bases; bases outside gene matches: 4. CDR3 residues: CSAPSGRSYNEQFF. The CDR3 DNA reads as TGCAGTGCTCCTAGCGGGAGGTCTTACAATGAGCAGTTCTTC.

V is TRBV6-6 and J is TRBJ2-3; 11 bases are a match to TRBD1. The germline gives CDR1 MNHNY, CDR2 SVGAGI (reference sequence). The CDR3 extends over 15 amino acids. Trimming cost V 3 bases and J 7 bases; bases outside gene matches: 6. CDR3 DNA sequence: TGTGCCAGCAGTTATCCGGGACAGGGGGTTTATACGCAGTATTTT. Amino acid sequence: CASSYPGQGVYTQYF.

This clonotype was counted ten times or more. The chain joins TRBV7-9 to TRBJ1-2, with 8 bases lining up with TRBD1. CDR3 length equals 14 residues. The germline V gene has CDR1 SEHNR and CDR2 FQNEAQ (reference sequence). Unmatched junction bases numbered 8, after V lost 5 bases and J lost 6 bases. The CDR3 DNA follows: TGTGCCAGCAGCCTGTCAGGGGGCATCGATGGCTACACCTTC. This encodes CASSLSGGIDGYTF.

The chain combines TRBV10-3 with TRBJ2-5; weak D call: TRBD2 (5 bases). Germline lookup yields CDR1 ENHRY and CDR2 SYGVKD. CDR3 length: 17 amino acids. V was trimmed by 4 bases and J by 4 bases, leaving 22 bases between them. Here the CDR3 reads CAISADPRPTTSETQYF. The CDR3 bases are TGTGCCATCAGTGCCGATCCCCGACCGACTACTTCAGAGACCCAGTACTTC.

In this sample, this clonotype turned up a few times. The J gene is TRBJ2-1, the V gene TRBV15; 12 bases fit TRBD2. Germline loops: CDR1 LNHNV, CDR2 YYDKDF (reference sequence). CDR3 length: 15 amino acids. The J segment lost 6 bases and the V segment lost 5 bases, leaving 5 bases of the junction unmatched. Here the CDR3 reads CATSRGLAGFNEQFF. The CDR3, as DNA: TGTGCCACCAGCCGTGGACTAGCGGGATTCAATGAGCAGTTCTTC.

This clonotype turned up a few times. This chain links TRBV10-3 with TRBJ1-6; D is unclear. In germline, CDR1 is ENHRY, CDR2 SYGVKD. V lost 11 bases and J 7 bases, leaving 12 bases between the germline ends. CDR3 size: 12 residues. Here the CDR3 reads CASRVANSPLHF. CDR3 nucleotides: TGTGCCTCAAGGGTAGCGAATTCACCCCTCCACTTT.

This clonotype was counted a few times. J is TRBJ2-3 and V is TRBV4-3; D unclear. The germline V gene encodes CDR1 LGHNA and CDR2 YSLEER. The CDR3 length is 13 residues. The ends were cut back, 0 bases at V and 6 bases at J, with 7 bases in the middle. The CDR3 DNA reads TGCGCCAGCAGCCAAGATCATAAGGATACGCAGTATTTT. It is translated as CASSQDHKDTQYF.

The CDR3 DNA reads as TGTGCCAGCTCACCAAATCAGGGGGCCACTGAAGCTTTCTTT. This sequence encodes CASSPNQGATEAFF. The chain joins TRBV18 to TRBJ1-1; 8 bases line up with TRBD1. The length of the CDR3 is 14 residues. Per germline, CDR1 KGHSH and CDR2 LQKENI. V gave up 2 bases and J gave up 4 bases; unmatched junction bases: 3.

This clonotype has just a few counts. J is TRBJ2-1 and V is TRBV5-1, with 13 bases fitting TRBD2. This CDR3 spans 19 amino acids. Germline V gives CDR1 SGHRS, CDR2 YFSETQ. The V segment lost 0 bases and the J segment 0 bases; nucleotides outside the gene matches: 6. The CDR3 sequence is CASSLVGLAGAGSYNEQFF. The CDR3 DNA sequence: TGCGCCAGCAGCTTGGTAGGACTAGCGGGGGCCGGCTCCTACAATGAGCAGTTCTTC.

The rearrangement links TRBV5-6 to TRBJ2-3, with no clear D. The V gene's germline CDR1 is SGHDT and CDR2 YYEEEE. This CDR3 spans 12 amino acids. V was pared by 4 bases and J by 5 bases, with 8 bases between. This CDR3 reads CASSPQRDTQYF. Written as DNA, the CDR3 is TGTGCCAGCAGCCCCCAGCGAGATACGCAGTATTTT.

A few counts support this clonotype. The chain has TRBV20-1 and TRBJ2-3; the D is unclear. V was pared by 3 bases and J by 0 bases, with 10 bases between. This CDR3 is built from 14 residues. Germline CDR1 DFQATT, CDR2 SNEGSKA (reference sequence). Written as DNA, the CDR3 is TGCAGTGCTAGCGGGCAACTAAGCACAGATACGCAGTATTTT. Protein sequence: CSASGQLSTDTQYF.

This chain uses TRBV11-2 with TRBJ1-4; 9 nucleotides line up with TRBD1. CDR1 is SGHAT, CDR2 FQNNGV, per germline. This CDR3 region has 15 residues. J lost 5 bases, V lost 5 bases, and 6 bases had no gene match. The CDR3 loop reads CASSDPGTGNEKLFF. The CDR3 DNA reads TGTGCCAGCAGCGATCCTGGGACAGGGAATGAAAAACTGTTTTTT.

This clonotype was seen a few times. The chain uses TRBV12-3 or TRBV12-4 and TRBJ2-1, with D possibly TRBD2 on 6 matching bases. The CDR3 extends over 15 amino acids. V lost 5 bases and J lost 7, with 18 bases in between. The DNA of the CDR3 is TGTGCCAGCAGTCCGGTGGGACTTGTACATAATGAGCAGTTCTTC. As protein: CASSPVGLVHNEQFF.

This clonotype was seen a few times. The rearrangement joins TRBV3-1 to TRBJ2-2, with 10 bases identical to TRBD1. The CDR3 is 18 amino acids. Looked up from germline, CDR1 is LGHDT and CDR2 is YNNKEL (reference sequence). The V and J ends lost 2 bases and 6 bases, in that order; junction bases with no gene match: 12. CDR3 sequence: CASSQSDGRDRGAGELFF. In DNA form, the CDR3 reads TGTGCCAGCAGCCAATCGGATGGAAGGGACAGGGGAGCCGGGGAGCTGTTTTTT.

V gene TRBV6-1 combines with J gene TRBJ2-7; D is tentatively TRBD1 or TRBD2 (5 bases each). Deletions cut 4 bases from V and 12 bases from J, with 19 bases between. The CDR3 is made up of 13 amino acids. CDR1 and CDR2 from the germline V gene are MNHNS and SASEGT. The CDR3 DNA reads TGTGCCAGCAGTGCGACCTGGGACGGACAACCGTACTTC. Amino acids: CASSATWDGQPYF.

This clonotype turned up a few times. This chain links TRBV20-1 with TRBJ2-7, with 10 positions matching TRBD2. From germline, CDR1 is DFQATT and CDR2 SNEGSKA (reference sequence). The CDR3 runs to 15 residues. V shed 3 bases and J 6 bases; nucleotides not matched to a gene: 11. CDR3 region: CSARGMSSGSGEQYF. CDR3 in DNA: TGCAGTGCTAGGGGTATGTCTAGCGGGAGTGGCGAGCAGTACTTC.

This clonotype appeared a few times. The CDR3 here is CSARWGGGRETQYF. CDR3 sequence (DNA): TGCAGTGCTAGGTGGGGAGGGGGAAGAGAGACCCAGTACTTC. The V gene is TRBV20-1, the J gene TRBJ2-5; D might be TRBD2 (7 bases). Trimming removed 3 bases from V and 4 bases from J, with 15 bases in between. This CDR3 has 14 amino acids. Germline loops: CDR1 DFQATT, CDR2 SNEGSKA (reference sequence).

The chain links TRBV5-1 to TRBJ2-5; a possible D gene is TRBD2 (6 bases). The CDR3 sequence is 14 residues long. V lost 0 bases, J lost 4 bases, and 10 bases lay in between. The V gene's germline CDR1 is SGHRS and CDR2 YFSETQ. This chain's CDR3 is CASSLGRGRETQYF. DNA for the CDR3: TGCGCCAGCAGCTTGGGGCGGGGCCGAGAGACCCAGTACTTC.

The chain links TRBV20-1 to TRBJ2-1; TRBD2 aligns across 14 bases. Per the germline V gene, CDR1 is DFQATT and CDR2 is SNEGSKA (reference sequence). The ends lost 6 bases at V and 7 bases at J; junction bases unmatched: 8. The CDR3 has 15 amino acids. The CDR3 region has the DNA TGCAGTGCCCGACTAGCGGGAGGGCCAGGTAATGAGCAGTTCTTC. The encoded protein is CSARLAGGPGNEQFF.

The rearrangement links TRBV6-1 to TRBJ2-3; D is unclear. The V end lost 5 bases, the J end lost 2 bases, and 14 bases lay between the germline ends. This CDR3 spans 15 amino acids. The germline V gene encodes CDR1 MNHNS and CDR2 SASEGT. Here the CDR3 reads CASSSPTGYTDTQYF. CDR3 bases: TGTGCCAGCAGTAGCCCGACTGGTTACACAGATACGCAGTATTTT.

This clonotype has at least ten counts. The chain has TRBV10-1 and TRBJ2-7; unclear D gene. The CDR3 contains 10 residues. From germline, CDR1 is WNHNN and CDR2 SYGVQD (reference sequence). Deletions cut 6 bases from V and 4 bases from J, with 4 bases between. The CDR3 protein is CASRQYEQYF. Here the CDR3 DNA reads TGCGCCAGCAGACAATACGAGCAGTACTTC.

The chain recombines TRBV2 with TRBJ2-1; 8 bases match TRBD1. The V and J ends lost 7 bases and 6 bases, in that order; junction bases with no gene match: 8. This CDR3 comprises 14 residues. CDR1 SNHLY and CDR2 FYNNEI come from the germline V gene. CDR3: CASIRQGTRNEQFF. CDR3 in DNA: TGTGCCAGCATTCGACAGGGGACCCGCAATGAGCAGTTCTTC. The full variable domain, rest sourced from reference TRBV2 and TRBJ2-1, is EPEVTQTPSHQVTQMGQEVILRCVPISNHLYFYWYRQILGQKVEFLVSFYNNEISEKSEIFDDQFSVERPDGSNFTLKIRSTKLEDSAMYFCASIRQGTRNEQFFGPGTRLTVL.

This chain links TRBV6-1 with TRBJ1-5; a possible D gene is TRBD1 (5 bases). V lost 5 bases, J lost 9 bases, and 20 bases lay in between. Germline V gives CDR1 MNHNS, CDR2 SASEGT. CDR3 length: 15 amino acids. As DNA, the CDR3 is TGTGCCAGCAGTAACGCAGGGCTCCTTGGGGGGCCCCAGCATTTT. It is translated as CASSNAGLLGGPQHF.

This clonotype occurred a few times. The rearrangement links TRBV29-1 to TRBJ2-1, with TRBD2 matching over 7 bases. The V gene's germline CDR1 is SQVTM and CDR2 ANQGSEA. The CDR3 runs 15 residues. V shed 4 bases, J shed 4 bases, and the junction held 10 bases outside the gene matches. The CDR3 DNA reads TGCAGCGTTGTCTTAAGACTAGCTTCGTACAATGAGCAGTTCTTC. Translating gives CSVVLRLASYNEQFF.

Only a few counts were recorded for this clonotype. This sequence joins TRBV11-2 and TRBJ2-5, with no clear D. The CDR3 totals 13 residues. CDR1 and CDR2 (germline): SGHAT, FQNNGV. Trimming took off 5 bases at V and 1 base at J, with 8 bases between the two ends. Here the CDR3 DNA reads TGTGCCAGCAGCACCCCTGCCCAAGAGACCCAGTACTTC. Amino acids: CASSTPAQETQYF.

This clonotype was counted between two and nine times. The CDR3 reads CASSLGRDRGYEQYF. The DNA for the CDR3 is TGTGCCAGCAGCCTCGGCCGGGACAGGGGCTACGAGCAGTACTTC. The genes are TRBV4-2 and TRBJ2-7, with 10 nucleotides matching TRBD1. The V segment lost 4 bases and the J segment 3 bases; nucleotides outside the gene matches: 6. The V gene's germline CDR1 is LGHNA and CDR2 YNFKEQ. The length of the CDR3 is 15 residues.

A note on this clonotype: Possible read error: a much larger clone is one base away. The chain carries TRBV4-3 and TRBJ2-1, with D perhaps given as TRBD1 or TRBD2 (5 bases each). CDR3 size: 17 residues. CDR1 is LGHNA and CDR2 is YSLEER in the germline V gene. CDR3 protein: CAGSQDRDLGDYNEQFF. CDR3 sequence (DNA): TGCGCCGGCAGCCAAGATCGGGACCTGGGGGATTACAATGAGCAGTTCTTC.

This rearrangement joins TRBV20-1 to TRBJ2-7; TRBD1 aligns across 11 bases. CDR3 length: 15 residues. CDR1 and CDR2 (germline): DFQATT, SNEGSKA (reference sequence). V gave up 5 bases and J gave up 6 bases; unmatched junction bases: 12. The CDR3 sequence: CSASSGQGAPGEQYF. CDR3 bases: TGCAGTGCTTCCTCCGGACAGGGGGCGCCCGGCGAGCAGTACTTC.

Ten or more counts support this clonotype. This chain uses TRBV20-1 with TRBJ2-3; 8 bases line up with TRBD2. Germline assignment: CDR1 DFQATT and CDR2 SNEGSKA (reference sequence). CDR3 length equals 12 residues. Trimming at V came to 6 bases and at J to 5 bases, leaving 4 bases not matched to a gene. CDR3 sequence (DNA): TGCAGTGCCCGACTAGCGCGAGATACGCAGTATTTT. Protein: CSARLARDTQYF.